This T cell receptor (beta chain) was sequenced for a study of CD8 T cells in ankylosing spondylitis. Study results and caveats: Made up of about eight highly homologous variants, a TCR beta motif appeared characteristic of ankylosing spondylitis blood.

CDR1 is MRHNA and CDR2 is SNTAGT in the germline V gene. V was clipped by 0 bases and J by 0 bases; unmatched bases: 0. This CDR3 region has 16 residues. On this clonotype itself: Its antigen is unknown.

TCRdb independently ran MiXCR on the 5' RACE reads; one entry per CDR3 protein. The sample comprises 230,000 or so distinct CDR3 sequences, 15% to 20% of which are singletons, and over 25% rests with the top ten. Sequencing used blood, either unsorted or a sorted T cell fraction (not recorded which). This TCR came from a male donor with ankylosing spondylitis or in good health (not recorded which). The chain employs TRBV6-4 and TRBJ2-3; 10 nucleotides line up with TRBD2. The CDR3 nucleotides are TGTGCCAGCAGTGACTCGACTAGCGGGAGCACAGATACGCAGTATTTT. Its protein product is CASSDSTSGSTDTQYF.